The clone carrying this T cell receptor (beta chain) was detected only a few times. Antigen specificity is unknown. This record belongs to a study of T cell responses to AZD1222 COVID-19 vaccine. Study-level points and caveats: Recipients of two AZD1222 doses showed rising Spike-specific TCR breadth and depth. Possibly, clonal diversity was underestimated; donors were largely white British and included more females. In the spike-specific TCR repertoire, nearly half reportedly target unmutated variant regions.

Clones were read by immunoSEQ multiplex PCR, and TCRdb kept only the in-frame ones, dropping some. In the table there are 75,000 to 90,000 clones, roughly 83% of which are singletons. The specimen was peripheral blood, collected on day 0 of AZD1222 vaccination. The sequence derives from an adult in good health.

The CDR3 sequence is CASSIDGGQPQHF. The CDR3 bases are TGTGCCAGTAGTATAGATGGTGGGCAGCCCCAGCATTTT. This chain joins TRBV19 and TRBJ1-5; unclear D gene. The CDR3 has 13 amino acids. With 0 bases removed from V and 7 bases from J, the gap between germline ends came to 7 bases. CDR1 is LNHDA and CDR2 is SQIVND in the germline V gene (reference sequence).